This T cell receptor beta chain is drawn from a study of prognosis after radiotherapy for stage I lung cancer. Across the whole study: SBRT spanned 3 to 5 fractions, reaching a biologically effective dose of at least 100 Gy. General observations from the study: Stereotactic body radiation therapy was followed by fewer unique TCR clones, median 10,088 versus 6,861. Reports indicated that TRBV and TRBJ gene usage differed between patients with and without metastases, including differences in roughly 10 V and a couple of J genes after SBRT. Post-therapy Shannon entropy was lower in patients developing distant metastases following stereotactic body radiation therapy.

From genomic DNA, TCR beta CDR3 was amplified by two-round multiplex PCR. Round one of PCR was performed, and it used primers specific to each TRBV and TRBJ gene. TCRdb called the multiplex PCR reads again in MiXCR, with one record for every CDR3 protein. The sample contains fewer than 40,000 distinct CDR3 sequences, less than 35% of which appear only once. This clonotype was picked up many times. Its matching antigen is unknown. The CDR3 runs to 15 residues. Germline lookup yields CDR1 SGHVS and CDR2 FQNEAQ. The V and J ends lost 5 bases and 4 bases, in that order; junction bases with no gene match: 10.

The material sequenced was PBMCs, taken before or after stereotactic body radiation therapy (not recorded which). The rearrangement links TRBV7-8 to TRBJ1-2; 7 bases are a match to TRBD1. This clonotype originated in a donor aged 50 or older with non-small cell lung cancer. The CDR3 DNA reads as TGTGCCAGCAGCGCCGGACCCCGGACAGGCTATGGCTACACCTTC. Its protein is CASSAGPRTGYGYTF.